The T cell receptor (beta chain) described here comes from a study of blood T cell repertoires in COVID-19. Germline-derived CDR1 and CDR2 are KGHDR and SFDVKD. CDR3 length equals 17 residues. With V trimmed by 2 bases and J by 6 bases, 9 bases remained unmatched. Data came from immunoSEQ multiplex PCR; TCRdb stores just in-frame clones and leaves some out. The sample lists about 210,000 clones; approximately 90% were seen once. J is TRBJ2-2 and V is TRBV24-1; TRBD1 aligns across 9 bases. Sequenced input: peripheral blood. This TCR was sampled from a man aged 25 to 40 with acute or convalescent COVID-19. The CDR3 DNA reads TGTGCCACCAGTGATTCAATGCCGGGACAGGGAGCCGGGGAGCTGTTTTTT. This encodes CATSDSMPGQGAGELFF.